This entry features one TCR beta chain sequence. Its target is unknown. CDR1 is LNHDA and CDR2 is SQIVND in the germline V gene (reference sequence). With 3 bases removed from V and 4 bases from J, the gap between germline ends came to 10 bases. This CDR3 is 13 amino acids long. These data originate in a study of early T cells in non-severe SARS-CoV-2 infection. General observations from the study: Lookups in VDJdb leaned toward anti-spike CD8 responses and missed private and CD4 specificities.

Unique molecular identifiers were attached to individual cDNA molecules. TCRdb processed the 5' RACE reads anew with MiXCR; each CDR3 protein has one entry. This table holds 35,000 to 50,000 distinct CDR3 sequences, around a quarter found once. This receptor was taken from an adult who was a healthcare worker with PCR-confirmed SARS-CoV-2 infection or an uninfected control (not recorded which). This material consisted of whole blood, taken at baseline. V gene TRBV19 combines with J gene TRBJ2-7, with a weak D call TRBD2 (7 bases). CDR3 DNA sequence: TGTGCCAGTAGTATCGGGGGGCTTTACGAGCAGTACTTC. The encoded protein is CASSIGGLYEQYF.